The rows below give T cell receptor beta chains drawn from one sample of a study of graft-versus-host responses after intestinal transplantation. These receptors' targets are unknown. Sequencing was performed with immunoSEQ multiplex PCR; in TCRdb, only in-frame clones are kept and a portion is missing. This table has roughly 100,000 clones, roughly 87% appearing once. This specimen was unstimulated CD4+ T cells sorted from spleen or lymph node cells, taken before intestinal transplant. The receptors come from a human donor who received an intestinal transplant. CDR3s include the opening cysteine and the closing phenylalanine or tryptophan. A D gene is named only where the DNA matches it firmly. Clone size appears in some rows only: once, few, many, or a class for an expanded clone.

V,J,D,size,CDR3,DNA
TRBV6-5,TRBJ1-6,TRBD1,once,CASSYSAGQGEPLHF,TGTGCCAGCAGTTACTCGGCGGGACAGGGTGAGCCCCTCCACTTT
TRBV10-2,TRBJ2-3,-,-,CASSARGAGTDTQYF,TGCGCCAGCAGTGCCCGTGGGGCAGGCACAGATACGCAGTATTTT
TRBV18,TRBJ2-7,-,-,CASSPDMDITYEQYF,TGTGCCAGCTCACCGGATATGGACATCACCTACGAGCAGTACTTC
TRBV10-1,TRBJ2-3,TRBD2,-,CASSEMSSGYTDTQYF,TGCGCCAGCAGTGAAATGTCTAGCGGATACACAGATACGCAGTATTTT
TRBV19,TRBJ1-5,-,-,CASSSPGQDQPQHF,TGTGCCAGTAGCTCTCCGGGGCAGGATCAGCCCCAGCATTTT
TRBV7-9,TRBJ1-2,TRBD1,-,CASSSRDRGYTF,TGTGCCAGCAGCTCCCGGGACAGGGGCTACACCTTC
TRBV6-6,TRBJ2-7,TRBD2,-,CASSYSGRGDYEQYF,TGTGCCAGCAGTTACTCGGGGCGGGGGGACTACGAGCAGTACTTC
TRBV19,TRBJ2-2,TRBD1,-,CASTWDRDTGELFF,TGTGCCAGTACGTGGGACAGGGACACCGGGGAGCTGTTTTTT
TRBV11-2,TRBJ2-1,-,once,CASSLVPGNTYNEQFF,TGTGCCAGCAGCTTAGTTCCGGGTAACACTTACAATGAGCAGTTCTTC
TRBV5-4,TRBJ2-7,-,-,CASSMAGGGVIDEQYF,TGTGCCAGCAGCATGGCTGGGGGAGGCGTCATAGACGAGCAGTACTTC
TRBV5-4,TRBJ1-2,TRBD1,once,CASSLGTANYGYTF,TGTGCCAGCAGCCTCGGGACAGCAAACTATGGCTACACCTTC
TRBV7-6,TRBJ1-6,TRBD1,-,CASSSQYRGRYNSPLHF,TGTGCCAGCAGCTCCCAGTACAGGGGACGATATAATTCACCCCTCCACTTT
TRBV9,TRBJ2-5,-,-,CASSVGVGEETQYF,TGTGCCAGCAGCGTGGGGGTAGGGGAAGAGACCCAGTACTTC
TRBV5-1,TRBJ2-7,-,-,CASSARQGGGEQYF,TGCGCCAGCAGCGCTAGACAGGGAGGTGGCGAGCAGTACTTC
TRBV2,TRBJ1-2,-,few,CASSETGRLVDTF,TGTGCCAGCAGTGAAACAGGACGTCTTGTCGACACCTTC
TRBV10-3,TRBJ1-1,-,-,CAISERQHTEAFF,TGTGCCATCAGTGAGAGGCAGCACACTGAAGCTTTCTTT
TRBV30,TRBJ2-3,-,-,CAWNPVGARVGYF,TGTGCCTGGAATCCGGTCGGAGCTCGGGTCGGGTATTTT
TRBV5-4,TRBJ2-1,TRBD2,-,CASSSGLARYNEQFF,TGTGCCAGCAGCTCCGGACTAGCGAGGTACAATGAGCAGTTCTTC
TRBV19,TRBJ2-7,-,-,CASSISGYASYEQYF,TGTGCCAGTAGTATTTCCGGGTATGCCTCCTACGAGCAGTACTTC
TRBV4-2,TRBJ2-5,-,-,CASSQGMGARLETQYF,TGTGCCAGCAGCCAAGGGATGGGGGCTAGATTAGAGACCCAGTACTTC
TRBV12-2,TRBJ2-5,-,-,CASRHDLGTQYF,TGTGCAAGTCGCCACGACCTGGGGACCCAGTACTTC
TRBV18,TRBJ1-1,-,-,CASSPEQGDTEAFF,TGTGCCAGCTCACCAGAGCAGGGCGACACTGAAGCTTTCTTT
TRBV5-4,TRBJ1-5,-,-,CASSNGPLMDQPQHF,TGTGCCAGCAGTAATGGGCCGCTGATGGATCAGCCCCAGCATTTT
TRBV14,TRBJ1-1,-,-,CASSQVGRTEAFF,TGTGCCAGCAGCCAAGTCGGTAGAACTGAAGCTTTCTTT
TRBV19,TRBJ2-7,TRBD1,-,CASTIGGQGNEQYF,TGTGCCAGTACCATAGGAGGACAGGGGAACGAGCAGTACTTC
TRBV7-3,TRBJ1-2,TRBD1,-,CASSLGTGDYGYTF,TGTGCCAGCAGCTTGGGGACAGGGGACTATGGCTACACCTTC
TRBV19,TRBJ1-2,TRBD1,few,CASRGTVGIRYTF,TGTGCCAGTCGAGGGACAGTGGGGATTCGCTACACCTTC
TRBV20-1,TRBJ2-3,-,-,CSARWTVTQYF,TGCAGTGCTAGGTGGACAGTCACGCAGTATTTT
TRBV11-3,TRBJ2-1,-,-,CASSLGRDPYNEQFF,TGTGCCAGCAGCTTGGGCCGGGACCCCTACAATGAGCAGTTCTTC
TRBV4-2,TRBJ1-4,-,-,CASSQGKGAWGEKLFF,TGTGCCAGCAGCCAAGGGAAGGGAGCCTGGGGGGAAAAACTGTTTTTT
TRBV19,TRBJ1-5,-,-,CASSPFSRGPREPQHF,TGTGCCAGTAGTCCCTTTAGCAGGGGACCAAGGGAGCCCCAGCATTTT
TRBV6-5,TRBJ1-1,TRBD1,-,CASRSPGQGAEAFF,TGTGCCAGCAGATCACCGGGACAGGGGGCGGAAGCTTTCTTT
TRBV6-1,TRBJ2-6,-,once,CASSPGSGANVLTF,TGTGCCAGCAGCCCTGGGTCTGGGGCCAACGTCCTGACTTTC
TRBV7-9,TRBJ1-2,TRBD1,-,CASSPGQVGYTF,TGTGCCAGCAGCCCAGGACAGGTTGGCTACACCTTC
TRBV27,TRBJ2-7,TRBD1,-,CASSARQGAYEQYF,TGTGCCAGCAGTGCCCGACAGGGGGCCTACGAGCAGTACTTC
TRBV11-2,TRBJ2-7,-,-,CASSLEAGLRGEQYF,TGTGCCAGCAGCTTAGAGGCAGGTTTAAGGGGCGAGCAGTACTTC
TRBV9,TRBJ2-2,-,-,CASSVAPRGTDGELFF,TGTGCCAGCAGCGTAGCGCCAAGGGGGACGGACGGGGAGCTGTTTTTT
TRBV30,TRBJ1-4,-,-,CAWSADGYEKLFF,TGTGCCTGGAGCGCGGACGGATATGAAAAACTGTTTTTT
TRBV7-3,TRBJ1-1,-,once,CASSLMAGGTNTEAFF,TGTGCCAGCAGCTTAATGGCAGGTGGGACGAACACTGAAGCTTTCTTT
TRBV2,TRBJ2-5,TRBD2,-,CASPTPGTSGNVETQYF,TGTGCCAGCCCAACTCCCGGGACTAGCGGGAATGTGGAGACCCAGTACTTC
TRBV5-6,TRBJ1-5,-,-,CASSPDSNYSNQPQHF,TGTGCCAGCAGCCCCGACAGCAACTATAGCAATCAGCCCCAGCATTTT
TRBV5-4,TRBJ2-5,-,-,CASSLQAQGTQYF,TGTGCCAGCAGCTTGCAAGCGCAGGGGACCCAGTACTTC
TRBV10-3,TRBJ1-2,TRBD1,-,CAISPGTGIGYTF,TGTGCCATCAGTCCCGGGACAGGGATCGGCTACACCTTC
TRBV5-1,TRBJ2-3,-,-,CASSLHSGQSTDTQYF,TGCGCCAGCAGCTTGCATTCCGGACAAAGCACAGATACGCAGTATTTT
TRBV6-5,TRBJ2-7,-,-,CASSSLGGGEQYF,TGTGCCAGCAGCTCCCTGGGCGGCGGCGAGCAGTACTTC
TRBV9,TRBJ1-4,-,-,CASSGQVNEKLFF,TGTGCCAGCAGCGGACAGGTGAATGAAAAACTGTTTTTT
TRBV4-1,TRBJ2-3,TRBD2,-,CASSQVQRGINTDTQYF,TGCGCCAGCAGCCAAGTTCAGCGGGGGATTAACACAGATACGCAGTATTTT
TRBV6-1,TRBJ2-7,-,few,CASSFREGSTYEQYF,TGTGCCAGCAGTTTCCGAGAGGGGAGTACCTACGAGCAGTACTTC
TRBV27,TRBJ1-1,-,once,CASSWGGITEAFF,TGTGCCAGCAGTTGGGGGGGAATCACTGAAGCTTTCTTT
TRBV15,TRBJ1-5,-,-,CATSRDLQGSNQPQHF,TGTGCCACCAGCAGAGATCTTCAGGGCAGCAATCAGCCCCAGCATTTT
TRBV9,TRBJ1-1,-,once,CASSVEPVGTEAFF,TGTGCCAGCAGCGTCGAACCAGTGGGGACTGAAGCTTTCTTT
TRBV4-1,TRBJ2-7,TRBD1,few,CASSYGTGKGYEQYF,TGCGCCAGCAGCTATGGGACAGGGAAAGGCTACGAGCAGTACTTC
TRBV5-6,TRBJ2-1,TRBD2,once,CASSLGLAGGYNEQFF,TGTGCCAGCAGCTTAGGGCTAGCGGGGGGATACAATGAGCAGTTCTTC
TRBV11-2,TRBJ1-4,-,-,CASSLDQGGKLFF,TGTGCCAGCAGCTTAGATCAGGGTGGGAAACTGTTTTTT